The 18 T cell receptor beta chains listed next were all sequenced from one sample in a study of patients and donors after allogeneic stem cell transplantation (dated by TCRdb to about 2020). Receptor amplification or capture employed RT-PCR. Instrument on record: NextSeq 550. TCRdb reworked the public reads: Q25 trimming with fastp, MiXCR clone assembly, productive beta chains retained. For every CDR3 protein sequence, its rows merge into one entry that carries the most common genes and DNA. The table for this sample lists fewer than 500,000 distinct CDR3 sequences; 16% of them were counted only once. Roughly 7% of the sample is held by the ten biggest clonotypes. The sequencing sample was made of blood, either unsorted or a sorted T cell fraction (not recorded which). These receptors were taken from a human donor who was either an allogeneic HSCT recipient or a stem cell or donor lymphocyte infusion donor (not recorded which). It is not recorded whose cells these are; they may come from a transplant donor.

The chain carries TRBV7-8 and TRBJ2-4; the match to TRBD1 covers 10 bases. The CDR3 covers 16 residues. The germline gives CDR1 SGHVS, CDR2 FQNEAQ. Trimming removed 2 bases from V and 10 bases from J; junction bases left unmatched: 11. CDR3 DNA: TGTGCCAGCAGCTTATTGGGGACAGGGGCTGAGGGGATTCAGTACTTC. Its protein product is CASSLLGTGAEGIQYF.

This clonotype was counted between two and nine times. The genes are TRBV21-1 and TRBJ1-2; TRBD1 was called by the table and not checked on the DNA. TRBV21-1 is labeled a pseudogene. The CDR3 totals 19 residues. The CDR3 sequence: CASSKLTLDRGGQNYGYTF. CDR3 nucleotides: TGTGCCAGCAGCAAACTCACTCTGGACAGGGGAGGTCAAAACTATGGCTACACCTTC.

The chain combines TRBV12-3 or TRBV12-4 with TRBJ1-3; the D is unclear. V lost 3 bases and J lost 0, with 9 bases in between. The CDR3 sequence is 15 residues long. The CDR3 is CASSFGGGSGNTIYF. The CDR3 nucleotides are TGTGCCAGCAGTTTTGGCGGTGGCTCTGGAAACACCATATATTTT.

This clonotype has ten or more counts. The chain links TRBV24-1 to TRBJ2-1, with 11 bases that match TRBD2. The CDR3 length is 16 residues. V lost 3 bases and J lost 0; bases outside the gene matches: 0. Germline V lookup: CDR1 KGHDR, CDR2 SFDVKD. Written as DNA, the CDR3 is TGTGCCACCAGTGATACTAGCGGGAGCTCCTACAATGAGCAGTTCTTC. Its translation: CATSDTSGSSYNEQFF.

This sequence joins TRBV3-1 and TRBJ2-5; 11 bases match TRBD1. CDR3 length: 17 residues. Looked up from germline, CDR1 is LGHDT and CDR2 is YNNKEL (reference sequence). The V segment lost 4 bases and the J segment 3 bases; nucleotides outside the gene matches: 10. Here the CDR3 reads CASSPDRGRWGEETQYF. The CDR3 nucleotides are TGTGCCAGCAGCCCGGACAGGGGGCGGTGGGGAGAAGAGACCCAGTACTTC.

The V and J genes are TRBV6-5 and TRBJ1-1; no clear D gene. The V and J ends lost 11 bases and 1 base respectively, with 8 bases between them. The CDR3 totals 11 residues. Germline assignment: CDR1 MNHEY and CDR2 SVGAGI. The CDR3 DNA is TGTGCCGTCTGGCGGAACACTGAAGCTTTCTTT. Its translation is CAVWRNTEAFF.

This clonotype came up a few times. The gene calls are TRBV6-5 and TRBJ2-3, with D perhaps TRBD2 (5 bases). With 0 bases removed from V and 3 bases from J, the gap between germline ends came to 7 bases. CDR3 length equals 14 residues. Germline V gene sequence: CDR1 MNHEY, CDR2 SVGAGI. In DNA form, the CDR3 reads TGTGCCAGCAGTTACTCACTAGAAACAGATACGCAGTATTTT. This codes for CASSYSLETDTQYF.

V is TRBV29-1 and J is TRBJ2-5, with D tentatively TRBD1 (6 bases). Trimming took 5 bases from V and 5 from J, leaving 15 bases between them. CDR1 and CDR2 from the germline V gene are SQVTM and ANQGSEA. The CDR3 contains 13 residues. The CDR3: CSVPKRGMETQYF. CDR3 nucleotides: TGCAGCGTTCCAAAGAGGGGGATGGAGACCCAGTACTTC.

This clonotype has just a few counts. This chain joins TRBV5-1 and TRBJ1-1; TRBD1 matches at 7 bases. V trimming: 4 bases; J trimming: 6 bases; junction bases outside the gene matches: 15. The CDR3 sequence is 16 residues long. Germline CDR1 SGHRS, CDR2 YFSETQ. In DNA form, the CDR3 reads TGCGCCAGCAGCAGAAGACAGGGTGTAGGGGAGGCTGAAGCTTTCTTT. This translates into CASSRRQGVGEAEAFF.

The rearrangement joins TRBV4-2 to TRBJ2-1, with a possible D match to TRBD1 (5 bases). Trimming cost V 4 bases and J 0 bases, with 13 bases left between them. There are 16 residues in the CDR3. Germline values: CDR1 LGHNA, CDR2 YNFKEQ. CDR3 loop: CASSPPATGSYNEQFF. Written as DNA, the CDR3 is TGTGCCAGCAGCCCCCCGGCCACAGGCTCCTACAATGAGCAGTTCTTC.

The CDR3 spells CASSADFNQPQHF. The CDR3 coding sequence is TGTGCCAGCAGCGCAGACTTCAATCAGCCCCAGCATTTT. The chain combines TRBV9 with TRBJ1-5; D is unclear. The CDR3 consists of 13 residues. Trimming took 3 bases from V and 3 from J, leaving 7 bases between them. From germline, CDR1 is SGDLS and CDR2 YYNGEE.

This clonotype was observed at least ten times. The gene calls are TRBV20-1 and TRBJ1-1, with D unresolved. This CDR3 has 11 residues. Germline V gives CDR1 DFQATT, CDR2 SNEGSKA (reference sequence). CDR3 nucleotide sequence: TGCAGCGCCTCCCGGGGCACTGAAGCTTTCTTT. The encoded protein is CSASRGTEAFF.

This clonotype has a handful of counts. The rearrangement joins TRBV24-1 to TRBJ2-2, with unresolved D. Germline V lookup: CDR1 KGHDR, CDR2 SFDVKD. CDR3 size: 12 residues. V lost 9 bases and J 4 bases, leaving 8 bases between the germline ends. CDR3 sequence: CATGVVTGELFF. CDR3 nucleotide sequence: TGTGCCACCGGGGTTGTCACCGGGGAGCTGTTTTTT.

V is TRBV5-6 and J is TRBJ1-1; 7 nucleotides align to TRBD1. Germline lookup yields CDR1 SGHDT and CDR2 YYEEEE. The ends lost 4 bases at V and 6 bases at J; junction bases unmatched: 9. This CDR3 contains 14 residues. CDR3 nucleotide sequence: TGTGCCAGCAGCCCACTGACAGGGTCGGCTGAAGCTTTCTTT. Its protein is CASSPLTGSAEAFF.

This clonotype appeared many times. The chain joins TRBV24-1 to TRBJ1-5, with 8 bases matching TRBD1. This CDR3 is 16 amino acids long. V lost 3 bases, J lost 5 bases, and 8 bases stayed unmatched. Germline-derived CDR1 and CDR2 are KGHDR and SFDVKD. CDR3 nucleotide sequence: TGTGCCACCAGTGATCCTACGACAGGGGCGGATCAGCCCCAGCATTTT. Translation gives CATSDPTTGADQPQHF.

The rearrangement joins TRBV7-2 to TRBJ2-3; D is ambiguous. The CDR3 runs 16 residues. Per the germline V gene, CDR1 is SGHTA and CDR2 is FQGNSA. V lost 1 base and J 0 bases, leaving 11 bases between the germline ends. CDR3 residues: CASSLEGFPSTDTQYF. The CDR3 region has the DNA TGTGCCAGCAGCTTAGAGGGCTTTCCTAGCACAGATACGCAGTATTTT.

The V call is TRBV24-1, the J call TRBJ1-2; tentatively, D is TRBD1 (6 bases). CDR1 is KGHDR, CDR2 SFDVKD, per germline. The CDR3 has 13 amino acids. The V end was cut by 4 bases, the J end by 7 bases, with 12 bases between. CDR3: CATSEPTGRGYTF. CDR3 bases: TGTGCCACCAGTGAACCGACAGGCCGTGGCTACACCTTC.

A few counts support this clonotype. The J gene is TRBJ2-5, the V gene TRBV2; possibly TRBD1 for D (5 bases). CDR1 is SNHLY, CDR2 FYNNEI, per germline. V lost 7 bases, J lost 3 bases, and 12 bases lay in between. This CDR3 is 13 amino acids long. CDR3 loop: CASNSGLKETQYF. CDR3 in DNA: TGTGCCAGCAACTCAGGGTTAAAAGAGACCCAGTACTTC.